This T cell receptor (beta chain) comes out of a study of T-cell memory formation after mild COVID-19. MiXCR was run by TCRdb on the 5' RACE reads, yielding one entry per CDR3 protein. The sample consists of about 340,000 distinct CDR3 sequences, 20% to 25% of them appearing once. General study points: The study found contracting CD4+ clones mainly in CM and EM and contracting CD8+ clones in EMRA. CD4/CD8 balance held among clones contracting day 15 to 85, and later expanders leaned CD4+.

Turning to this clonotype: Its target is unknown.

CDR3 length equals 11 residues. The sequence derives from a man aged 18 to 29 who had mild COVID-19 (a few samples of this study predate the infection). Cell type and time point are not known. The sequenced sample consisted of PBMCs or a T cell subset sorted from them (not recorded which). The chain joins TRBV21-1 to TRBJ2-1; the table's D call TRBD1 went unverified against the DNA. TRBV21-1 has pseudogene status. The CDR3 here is CASGGYNEQFF. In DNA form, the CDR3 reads TGTGCCAGCGGGGGGTACAATGAGCAGTTCTTC.